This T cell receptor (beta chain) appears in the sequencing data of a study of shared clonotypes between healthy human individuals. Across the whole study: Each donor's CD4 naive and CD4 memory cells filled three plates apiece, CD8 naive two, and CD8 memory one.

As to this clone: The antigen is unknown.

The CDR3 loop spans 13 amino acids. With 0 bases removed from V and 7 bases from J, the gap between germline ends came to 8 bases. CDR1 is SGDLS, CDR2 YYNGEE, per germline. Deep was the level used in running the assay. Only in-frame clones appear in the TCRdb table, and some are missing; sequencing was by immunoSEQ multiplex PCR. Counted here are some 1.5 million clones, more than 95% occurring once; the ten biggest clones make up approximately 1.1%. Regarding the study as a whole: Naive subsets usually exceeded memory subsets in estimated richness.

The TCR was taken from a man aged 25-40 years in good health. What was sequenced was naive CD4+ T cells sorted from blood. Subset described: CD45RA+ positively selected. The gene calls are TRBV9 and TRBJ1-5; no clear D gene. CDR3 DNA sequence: TGTGCCAGCAGCGTAGGAGACGAACAGCCCCAGCATTTT. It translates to CASSVGDEQPQHF.